This T cell receptor beta chain was recovered during a study of cytomegalovirus exposure and HLA in healthy donors. Study-wide results and limits: A few V segments could not be told apart, such as TRBV6-2 and TRBV6-3, and were left out. According to an earlier analysis, most TCR beta V segments yielded productive rearrangements about 87% or about 30% of the time. There were a few CMV-associated chains whose specificity for CMV antigens was confirmed in vitro.

PCR employed 60 Vbeta and 13 Jbeta primers. The method was immunoSEQ multiplex PCR; TCRdb's version includes in-frame clones alone and lacks a portion of them. The data show 120,000 or so clones, with 70% to 85% seen just once and approximately 3.9% held by the top ten. A remark on this clone: Its antigen is not known.

Germline assignment: CDR1 SEHNR and CDR2 FQNEAQ (reference sequence). Germline trimming cut 5 bases from V and 3 bases from J; bases unmatched to any gene: 7. There are 15 residues in the CDR3. Sequencing input: PBMCs. The rearrangement joins TRBV7-9 to TRBJ1-1; 9 bases match TRBD1. The TCR sequence derives from a man aged 40-55 years in good health and CMV-seropositive. The CDR3 spells CASSQPQGADTEAFF. In DNA, the CDR3 is TGTGCCAGCAGCCAGCCACAGGGGGCTGACACTGAAGCTTTCTTT.